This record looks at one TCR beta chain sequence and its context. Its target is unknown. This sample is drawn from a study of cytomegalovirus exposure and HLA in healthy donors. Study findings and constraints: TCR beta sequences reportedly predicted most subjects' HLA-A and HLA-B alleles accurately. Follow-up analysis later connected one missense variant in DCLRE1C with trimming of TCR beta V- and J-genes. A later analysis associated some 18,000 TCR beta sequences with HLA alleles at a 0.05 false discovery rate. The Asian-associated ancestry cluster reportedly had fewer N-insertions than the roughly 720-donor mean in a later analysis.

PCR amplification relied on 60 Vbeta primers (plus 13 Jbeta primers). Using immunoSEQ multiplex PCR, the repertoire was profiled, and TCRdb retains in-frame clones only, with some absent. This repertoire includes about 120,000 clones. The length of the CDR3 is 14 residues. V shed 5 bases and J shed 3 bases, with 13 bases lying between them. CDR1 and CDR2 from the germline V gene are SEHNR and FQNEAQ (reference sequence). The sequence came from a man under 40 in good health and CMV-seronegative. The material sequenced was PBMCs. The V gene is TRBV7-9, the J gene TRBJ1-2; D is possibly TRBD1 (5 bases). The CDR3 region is CASSAREGYYGYTF. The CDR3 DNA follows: TGTGCCAGCAGCGCCAGGGAGGGGTACTATGGCTACACCTTC.